Each of the 16 T cell receptor beta chains below was sequenced from the same sample in a study of graft-versus-host responses after intestinal transplantation. The table came from immunoSEQ multiplex PCR; TCRdb's copy has only in-frame clones and leaves some out. This sample has 90,000 to 150,000 clones; roughly 91% occur once, and the top ten carry roughly 0.11%. Their antigen targets remain unknown. The specimen comprised unstimulated CD4+ T cells sorted from spleen or lymph node cells, sampled before intestinal transplant. Receptors originate from a human donor who received an intestinal transplant.

This chain links TRBV6-1 with TRBJ2-7; D not resolved. Trimming shortened V by 8 bases and J by 3 bases, and 11 bases separated the two germline ends. Germline CDR1 and CDR2: MNHNS and SASEGT. There are 12 residues in the CDR3. The CDR3 reads CASGRHSYEQYF. The CDR3, as DNA: TGTGCCAGCGGAAGACACAGCTACGAGCAGTACTTC.

The chain links TRBV11-2 to TRBJ1-3, with D unresolved. The CDR3 loop spans 15 amino acids. Trimming stripped 0 bases from V and 2 bases from J, with 8 bases between. Germline V gene sequence: CDR1 SGHAT, CDR2 FQNNGV. The chain's CDR3 is CASSLDTNPGNTIYF. CDR3 DNA: TGTGCCAGCAGCTTAGACACGAACCCTGGAAACACCATATATTTT.

V gene TRBV5-1 combines with J gene TRBJ1-2; D remains unclear. Trimming pared 4 bases from V and 7 bases from J, leaving 11 bases between. This CDR3 comprises 12 residues. The V gene's germline CDR1 is SGHRS and CDR2 YFSETQ. The CDR3 DNA sequence: TGCGCCAGCAGCCTCCCGGGTTTTGGCTACACCTTC. The encoded protein is CASSLPGFGYTF.

This rearrangement joins TRBV7-8 to TRBJ2-1; the D gene could be TRBD1 or TRBD2 (5 bases each). CDR1 is SGHVS, CDR2 FQNEAQ, per germline. V lost 4 bases, J lost 5 bases, and 15 bases lay in between. The CDR3 extends over 15 amino acids. The CDR3 coding sequence is TGTGCCAGCAGCTCCCAGGGAGCGGAACACAATGAGCAGTTCTTC. It translates to CASSSQGAEHNEQFF.

The V call is TRBV6-5, the J call TRBJ1-1, with unresolved D. This CDR3 is 13 amino acids long. Germline V lookup: CDR1 MNHEY, CDR2 SVGAGI. Deletions cut 1 base from V and 6 bases from J, with 9 bases between. In DNA form, the CDR3 reads TGTGCCAGCAGTTACTTTCCCCGGGCTGAAGCTTTCTTT. This sequence encodes CASSYFPRAEAFF.

The rearrangement joins TRBV2 to TRBJ1-2, with TRBD1 matching over 8 bases. The CDR3 contains 14 residues. Trimming at V came to 8 bases and at J to 4 bases, leaving 9 bases not matched to a gene. Germline assignment: CDR1 SNHLY and CDR2 FYNNEI. CDR3 residues: CASGRTGLAYGYTF. CDR3 coding DNA: TGTGCCAGCGGGAGGACAGGGTTGGCCTATGGCTACACCTTC.

The V call is TRBV10-1, the J call TRBJ2-3, with TRBD2 matching over 9 bases. Germline CDR1 WNHNN, CDR2 SYGVQD (reference sequence). The trim removed 4 bases at V and 3 bases at J, leaving 11 bases unmatched. This CDR3 has 17 residues. The CDR3 is CASSGDVAGVRTDTQYF. CDR3 nucleotide sequence: TGCGCCAGCAGTGGAGACGTAGCGGGAGTGAGGACAGATACGCAGTATTTT.

The chain carries TRBV9 and TRBJ2-1; D unresolved. CDR1 is SGDLS, CDR2 YYNGEE, per germline. Trimming pared 0 bases from V and 10 bases from J, leaving 14 bases between. This CDR3 is built from 14 residues. The CDR3 is CASSVVSQPREQFF. In DNA, the CDR3 is TGTGCCAGCAGCGTAGTCAGCCAACCGCGGGAGCAGTTCTTC.

The V call is TRBV19, the J call TRBJ2-1; D is perhaps TRBD2 (7 bases). The germline V gene has CDR1 LNHDA and CDR2 SQIVND (reference sequence). Trimming pared 6 bases from V and 0 bases from J, leaving 15 bases between. The CDR3 length is 16 residues. CDR3 nucleotides: TGTGCCAGTAGCAGGGGAGGGGGGAGCTCCTACAATGAGCAGTTCTTC. Protein sequence: CASSRGGGSSYNEQFF.

A word on this clone: The same CDR3 also results from other DNA sequences found in this sample. This chain connects TRBV5-1 to TRBJ2-5, with D unresolved. The ends were cut back, 4 bases at V and 5 bases at J, with 12 bases in the middle. The V gene's germline CDR1 is SGHRS and CDR2 YFSETQ. CDR3 length: 13 amino acids. Written as DNA, the CDR3 is TGCGCCAGCAGCCCCGGTCCCCAGGAGACCCAGTACTTC. Protein: CASSPGPQETQYF.

The rearrangement uses TRBV7-3 and TRBJ2-3, with 9 bases aligning to TRBD2. J lost 1 base, V lost 2 bases, and 4 bases had no gene match. This CDR3 has 16 residues. Germline-derived CDR1 and CDR2 are SGHTA and FQGTGA. CDR3 sequence: CASSLGGREGTDTQYF. The CDR3 DNA reads TGTGCCAGCAGCTTAGGCGGGAGGGAGGGCACAGATACGCAGTATTTT.

The V gene is TRBV6-6, the J gene TRBJ1-2, with 10 bases lining up with TRBD1. Unmatched junction bases numbered 5, after V lost 5 bases and J lost 5 bases. This CDR3 spans 14 amino acids. CDR1 is MNHNY, CDR2 SVGAGI, per germline (reference sequence). CDR3 sequence reads: CASSPTGGNYGYTF. The CDR3 region has the DNA TGTGCCAGCAGTCCGACAGGGGGCAATTATGGCTACACCTTC.

The V and J genes are TRBV7-8 and TRBJ2-7; possibly TRBD2 for D (7 bases). Looked up from germline, CDR1 is SGHVS and CDR2 is FQNEAQ. Deletions cut 5 bases from V and 4 bases from J, with 18 bases between. This CDR3 is 15 amino acids long. CDR3 nucleotides: TGTGCCAGCAGCATTGAGGGGGGGGTAGATTACGAGCAGTACTTC. This encodes CASSIEGGVDYEQYF.

V and J are TRBV4-2 and TRBJ2-1; tentative D call: TRBD2 (5 bases). CDR1 is LGHNA, CDR2 YNFKEQ, per germline. This CDR3 comprises 13 residues. Trimming removed 1 base at V and 4 bases at J, with 5 bases between. CDR3 protein: CASSQGTYNEQFF. In DNA form, the CDR3 reads TGTGCCAGCAGCCAAGGGACTTACAATGAGCAGTTCTTC.

J is TRBJ1-1 and V is TRBV7-8; D perhaps matches TRBD1 (6 bases). The V end was cut by 4 bases, the J end by 0 bases, with 21 bases between. The CDR3 contains 18 residues. Germline CDR1 and CDR2: SGHVS and FQNEAQ. The CDR3 sequence: CASSSEGGIRAMNTEAFF. The CDR3 DNA reads TGTGCCAGCAGCTCCGAAGGGGGGATCAGGGCCATGAACACTGAAGCTTTCTTT.

This sequence joins TRBV6-1 and TRBJ1-1; TRBD1 is a possible D gene (5 bases). Trimming left V 6 bases short and J 0 bases short, with 11 bases between. This CDR3 spans 14 amino acids. CDR1 and CDR2 (germline): MNHNS, SASEGT. CDR3 sequence: CASSLTALNTEAFF. DNA of the CDR3: TGTGCCAGCAGCTTGACAGCCCTGAACACTGAAGCTTTCTTT.